The clone carrying this T cell receptor beta chain was seen more than once but under ten times. The antigen remains unidentified. TCRdb redid the calling of the RT-PCR reads with MiXCR, one entry per CDR3 protein. This table holds hundreds of thousands of distinct CDR3 sequences, approximately 14% found once. The sample comes from a study of response to subunit inactivated influenza vaccine. Whole-study results and caveats: Seasonal influenza vaccination, on each occasion, was suggested by the authors to recruit few new T cells.

CDR1 and CDR2 from the germline V gene are SQVTM and ANQGSEA. This CDR3 spans 13 amino acids. Trimming shortened V by 1 base and J by 4 bases, and 7 bases separated the two germline ends. The chain has TRBV29-1 and TRBJ2-2; the D is unclear. This receptor was taken from a man between 50 and 59 years old who received an inactivated influenza vaccine. The specimen comprised PBMCs from blood, sampled 11 to 12 days after vaccination. CDR3 nucleotide sequence: TGCAGCGTTGAAGGACAAGCCACCGGGGAGCTGTTTTTT. Protein: CSVEGQATGELFF.